The 21 T cell receptor beta chains presented below share a single source sample, sequenced in a study of early T cells in non-severe SARS-CoV-2 infection. TCRdb redid the calling of the 5' RACE reads with MiXCR, one entry per CDR3 protein. The sample comprises 45,000 or so distinct CDR3 sequences, around 6.1% of which are singletons, and around 12% rests with the top ten. Input material: whole blood. The source is an adult who was a healthcare worker with PCR-confirmed SARS-CoV-2 infection or an uninfected control (not recorded which).

This clonotype was seen more than once but under ten times. This chain connects TRBV20-1 to TRBJ2-3; 13 positions match TRBD2. CDR3 length: 17 residues. Looked up from germline, CDR1 is DFQATT and CDR2 is SNEGSKA (reference sequence). V lost 6 bases, J lost 0 bases, and 9 bases stayed unmatched. The CDR3: CSAPGTSGDLSTDTQYF. DNA of the CDR3: TGCAGTGCGCCCGGGACTAGCGGGGACCTTAGCACAGATACGCAGTATTTT.

This clonotype was recorded at least ten times. The V and J genes are TRBV27 and TRBJ2-1, with TRBD1 matching 11 bases. The trim removed 3 bases at V and 3 bases at J, leaving 4 bases unmatched. Per the germline V gene, CDR1 is MNHEY and CDR2 is SMNVEV (reference sequence). The CDR3 has 16 amino acids. Here the CDR3 DNA reads TGTGCCAGCAGTTTTGCCGGGACAGGGGGCTACAATGAGCAGTTCTTC. It is translated as CASSFAGTGGYNEQFF.

This clonotype was seen only a few times. This chain links TRBV5-4 with TRBJ2-1; TRBD1 might be the D (6 bases). The CDR3 contains 12 residues. The V gene lost 2 bases and the J gene lost 9 bases, with 9 bases spanning the gap. Germline CDR1 SGHNT, CDR2 YYREEE (reference sequence). CDR3 sequence (DNA): TGTGCCAGCAGCTTACAGGGAGCTGAGCAGTTCTTC. Translating gives CASSLQGAEQFF.

There are many counts of this clonotype. This chain connects TRBV7-2 to TRBJ2-1; 9 nucleotides match TRBD2. Trimming at V came to 2 bases and at J to 6 bases, leaving 11 bases not matched to a gene. Germline CDR1 and CDR2: SGHTA and FQGNSA. The CDR3 spans 17 residues. CDR3 sequence reads: CASSLTVTGLASNEQFF. The CDR3 bases are TGTGCCAGCAGCTTAACGGTGACCGGACTAGCGAGCAATGAGCAGTTCTTC.

The chain is built from TRBV6-6 and TRBJ1-2; D is perhaps TRBD1 (5 bases). CDR1 MNHNY and CDR2 SVGAGI come from the germline V gene (reference sequence). Trimming took off 11 bases at V and 8 bases at J, with 12 bases between the two ends. The CDR3 runs 10 residues. CDR3 coding DNA: TGTGCCTTAGGGGTGGGCGGCTACACCTTC. Translated, it gives CALGVGGYTF.

V gene TRBV20-1 combines with J gene TRBJ1-4; possible D gene TRBD1, 5 bases. The ends were cut back, 2 bases at V and 3 bases at J, with 19 bases in the middle. The germline V gene encodes CDR1 DFQATT and CDR2 SNEGSKA (reference sequence). This CDR3 region has 17 residues. The CDR3 spells CSARMVLGRDSNEKLFF. CDR3 DNA: TGCAGTGCTAGAATGGTCCTGGGGCGCGACTCTAATGAAAAACTGTTTTTT.

This clonotype was seen a handful of times. This chain uses TRBV2 with TRBJ2-3; D possibly matches TRBD1 or TRBD2 (6 bases each). CDR3 size: 15 residues. The V end was cut by 8 bases, the J end by 5 bases, with 20 bases between. Germline CDR1 reads SNHLY; CDR2 reads FYNNEI. This chain's CDR3 is CASSNGGRVGDTQYF. CDR3 DNA sequence: TGTGCCAGCTCAAACGGGGGCAGGGTAGGAGATACGCAGTATTTT.

The V and J genes are TRBV29-1 and TRBJ2-5, with D perhaps being TRBD1 or TRBD2 (5 bases each). This CDR3 is 12 amino acids long. With 6 bases removed from V and 6 bases from J, the gap between germline ends came to 14 bases. The germline gives CDR1 SQVTM, CDR2 ANQGSEA. CDR3 nucleotide sequence: TGCAGCGTGAGGGCAGGGCGGCAGACCCAGTACTTC. It encodes CSVRAGRQTQYF. The full variable domain, its missing parts supplied by reference TRBV29-1 and TRBJ2-5, is SAVISQKPSRDICQRGTSLTIQCQVDSQVTMMFWYRQQPGQSLTLIATANQGSEATYESGFVIDKFPISRPNLTFSTLTVSNMSPEDSSIYLCSVRAGRQTQYFGPGTRLLVL.

This clonotype has ten or more counts. The chain uses TRBV10-2 and TRBJ1-4; TRBD1 might be the D (5 bases). The CDR3 has 18 residues. Germline V lookup: CDR1 WSHSY, CDR2 SAAADI. The ends were cut back, 6 bases at V and 0 bases at J, with 20 bases in the middle. The DNA of the CDR3 is TGCGCCAGCAGGCCCGGGAAAACAGGCACAGCAACTAATGAAAAACTGTTTTTT. Its protein is CASRPGKTGTATNEKLFF.

This clonotype was observed a handful of times. The chain recombines TRBV20-1 with TRBJ2-3; no firm D call. With 2 bases removed from V and 2 bases from J, the gap between germline ends came to 11 bases. Germline V gene lookup returns CDR1 DFQATT and CDR2 SNEGSKA (reference sequence). This CDR3 is 14 amino acids long. The CDR3 sequence is CSARRFGDTDTQYF. The CDR3, as DNA: TGCAGTGCTAGAAGGTTCGGAGACACAGATACGCAGTATTTT.

This clonotype was seen more than once but under ten times. The genes are TRBV4-3 and TRBJ1-6, with D unresolved. The ends were cut back, 4 bases at V and 5 bases at J, with 12 bases in the middle. The CDR3 is 15 residues long. Germline CDR1 reads LGHNA; CDR2 reads YSLEER. In DNA, the CDR3 is TGCGCCAGCAGCCCACAAGGAACAGATAATTCACCCCTCCACTTT. Translated: CASSPQGTDNSPLHF.

The chain has TRBV12-3 or TRBV12-4 and TRBJ1-5; D gene ambiguous. The CDR3 runs to 13 residues. Deletions cut 4 bases from V and 6 bases from J, with 10 bases between. In DNA form, the CDR3 reads TGTGCCAGCAGTTATTCTGGCTCTCAGCCCCAGCATTTT. It translates to CASSYSGSQPQHF.

This clonotype was detected ten times or more. V usage is TRBV6-1 and J usage is TRBJ2-2; 7 bases fit TRBD2. The germline V gene has CDR1 MNHNS and CDR2 SASEGT. This CDR3 is 15 amino acids long. The trim removed 1 base at V and 7 bases at J, leaving 6 bases unmatched. The CDR3 sequence: CASSEVGLENGELFF. For the CDR3, the DNA is TGTGCCAGCAGTGAAGTCGGACTAGAAAACGGGGAGCTGTTTTTT.

The table lists this clonotype with many counts. The V call is TRBV5-6, the J call TRBJ2-7, with D possibly being TRBD1 (6 bases). V dropped 4 bases and J dropped 3 bases, with 11 bases sitting between them. CDR3 size: 13 residues. CDR1 and CDR2 from the germline V gene are SGHDT and YYEEEE. The CDR3 sequence is CASSDGTYYEQYF. The DNA of the CDR3 is TGTGCCAGCAGCGACGGGACATACTACGAGCAGTACTTC.

The chain is built from TRBV6-1 and TRBJ2-7; D gene uncertain. CDR1 MNHNS and CDR2 SASEGT come from the germline V gene. V was trimmed by 4 bases and J by 0 bases, leaving 7 bases between them. The CDR3 runs 13 residues. CDR3 nucleotides: TGTGCCAGCAGTGGGTCCCCCTCCTACGAGCAGTACTTC. Protein sequence: CASSGSPSYEQYF.

V gene TRBV20-1 combines with J gene TRBJ2-7; TRBD1 matches 8 bases. The CDR3 spans 14 residues. Germline CDR1 DFQATT, CDR2 SNEGSKA (reference sequence). J lost 7 bases, V lost 1 base, and 9 bases had no gene match. This chain's CDR3 is CSARGRGTGVEQYF. The CDR3 region has the DNA TGCAGTGCTAGAGGCAGGGGGACAGGTGTGGAGCAGTACTTC.

In its sample, this clonotype was seen many times. The chain uses TRBV5-1 and TRBJ2-3; tentatively, D is TRBD1 or TRBD2 (5 bases each). The V end lost 0 bases, the J end lost 7 bases, and 15 bases lay between the germline ends. The germline CDR1 and CDR2 sequences are SGHRS and YFSETQ. The CDR3 spans 15 residues. DNA of the CDR3: TGCGCCAGCAGCTTGGGTCCTGGGGACGGAAATACGCAGTATTTT. Protein product: CASSLGPGDGNTQYF.

This clonotype was picked up a small number of times. The chain employs TRBV6-1 and TRBJ2-5; maybe TRBD1 (6 bases). Germline V lookup: CDR1 MNHNS, CDR2 SASEGT. CDR3 size: 13 residues. Trimming pared 5 bases from V and 2 bases from J, leaving 9 bases between. The CDR3: CASSSTGQETQYF. CDR3 nucleotides: TGTGCCAGCAGTTCGACAGGTCAAGAGACCCAGTACTTC.

In this sample, this clonotype turned up a few times. The chain employs TRBV18 and TRBJ2-1, with TRBD1 matching 11 bases. This CDR3 spans 15 amino acids. The germline V gene has CDR1 KGHSH and CDR2 LQKENI. The junction had 8 bases not matched to a gene; V was cut back by 6 bases and J by 7 bases. The CDR3 DNA reads as TGTGCCAGCTCGGTTGGACAGGGGGCGTTGAATGAGCAGTTCTTC. It encodes CASSVGQGALNEQFF. Supplemented by reference TRBV18 and TRBJ2-1, the full variable domain reads NAGVMQNPRHLVRRRGQEARLRCSPMKGHSHVYWYRQLPEEGLKFMVYLQKENIIDESGMPKERFSAEFPKEGPSILRIQQVVRGDSAAYFCASSVGQGALNEQFFGPGTRLTVL.

A few counts support this clonotype. The chain recombines TRBV6-5 with TRBJ1-4; D perhaps matches TRBD1 (6 bases). V lost 6 bases and J 6 bases, leaving 14 bases between the germline ends. The CDR3 covers 14 residues. Germline V gene data show CDR1 as MNHEY and CDR2 as SVGAGI. CDR3 in DNA: TGTGCCAGCAGCCTAGACAGGATGGATGAAAAACTGTTTTTT. Protein product: CASSLDRMDEKLFF.

This clonotype was seen repeatedly, ten times or more. The chain has TRBV28 and TRBJ2-1; TRBD2 matches 8 bases. After removal of 2 bases from V and 2 bases from J, the junction contained 5 bases not matched to a gene. The germline V gene has CDR1 MDHEN and CDR2 SYDVKM. The CDR3 totals 16 residues. CDR3 protein: CASSLEGLDPYNEQFF. The CDR3 DNA reads as TGTGCCAGCAGTTTAGAGGGACTAGACCCCTACAATGAGCAGTTCTTC.